Listed here are 32 T cell receptor beta chains from one sample, sequenced in a study of human T cells and chemical hapten exposure (dated by TCRdb to the early 2020s). The time point label, read with the paper, signifies: pre-sensitization, week 0. The sample's treatment or condition label, in plain terms: therapeutic diphenylcyclopropenone sensitization with weekly scalp DPC. To prepare the library, RACE was applied. Sequencing took place on a NextSeq 500. The public reads were reanalyzed by TCRdb: fastp trimming at Q25, MiXCR alignment, in-frame beta chains only. Each CDR3 protein appears once, grouped with its most common genes and DNA. Counted in this sample were roughly 60,000 distinct CDR3 sequences; around 7% of them appeared once. The top ten clones comprise about 1.5% of the sample. The source material was whole blood, sampled in connection with sensitization to the hapten diphenylcyclopropenone (DPC). All receptors derive from a woman in her thirties with alopecia areata. Some clones in this sample may be carry-over from other donors' samples.

This clonotype has ten or more counts. The rearrangement uses TRBV10-3 and TRBJ2-5, with D perhaps TRBD1 or TRBD2 (7 bases each). V was cut by 7 bases and J by 2 bases, with 14 bases left in between. The CDR3 is 14 amino acids. Germline loops: CDR1 ENHRY, CDR2 SYGVKD. CDR3 loop: CAINREGAQETQYF. CDR3 DNA sequence: TGTGCCATCAATAGGGAGGGGGCACAAGAGACCCAGTACTTC.

Points on this clonotype: A single base separates this from a much larger clone, so it may be a read error. V gene TRBV6-2 or TRBV6-3 combines with J gene TRBJ1-1; perhaps TRBD1 as D (6 bases). CDR1 is MNHEY, CDR2 SVGEGT, per germline. The CDR3 sequence is 15 residues long. DNA of the CDR3: TGTGCTACCTCCTTGGGGGGCCCCAGGAACACTGAAGCTTTCTTT. Translated: CATSLGGPRNTEAFF.

The sample holds many counts of this clonotype. The chain couples TRBV10-3 to TRBJ1-2; D is unresolved. The CDR3 is 15 residues long. In germline, CDR1 is ENHRY, CDR2 SYGVKD. Trimming took 2 bases from V and 6 from J, leaving 16 bases between them. The CDR3 spells CAISEVEEGRNGYTF. DNA of the CDR3: TGTGCCATCAGTGAGGTGGAGGAAGGGAGAAATGGCTACACCTTC.

At least ten counts were recorded for this clonotype. The rearrangement links TRBV9 to TRBJ2-7; 9 bases fit TRBD1. The CDR3 has 15 amino acids. V was clipped by 4 bases and J by 1 base; unmatched bases: 6. The germline V gene has CDR1 SGDLS and CDR2 YYNGEE. The DNA of the CDR3 is TGTGCCAGCAGCTCAACAGGGGGCCATTCCTACGAGCAGTACTTC. Translated: CASSSTGGHSYEQYF. The whole variable domain, remainder taken from reference TRBV9 and TRBJ2-7, is DSGVTQTPKHLITATGQRVTLRCSPRSGDLSVYWYQQSLDQGLQFLIQYYNGEERAKGNILERFSAQQFPDLHSELNLSSLELGDSALYFCASSSTGGHSYEQYFGPGTRLTVT.

In its sample, this clonotype was seen many times. The CDR3: CSVVTEYGYTF. CDR3 nucleotides: TGCAGCGTTGTCACGGAATATGGCTACACCTTC. The chain is built from TRBV29-1 and TRBJ1-2; no reliable D call. The CDR3 spans 11 residues. V was trimmed by 4 bases and J by 5 bases, leaving 8 bases between them. CDR1 is SQVTM and CDR2 is ANQGSEA in the germline V gene.

The table lists this clonotype with many counts. The chain is built from TRBV5-4 and TRBJ2-7; 11 bases agree with TRBD1. The CDR3 loop spans 15 amino acids. Per germline, CDR1 SGHNT and CDR2 YYREEE (reference sequence). V gave up 5 bases and J gave up 6 bases; unmatched junction bases: 10. CDR3 region: CASRLHPGTGGEQYF. As DNA, the CDR3 is TGTGCCAGCAGGCTCCACCCCGGGACAGGGGGCGAGCAGTACTTC.

This clonotype appeared many times. The chain employs TRBV3-1 and TRBJ1-1; D unclear. The V end lost 3 bases, the J end lost 1 base, and 9 bases lay between the germline ends. The germline V gene has CDR1 LGHDT and CDR2 YNNKEL (reference sequence). The CDR3 length is 14 residues. The CDR3 spells CASSHQTANTEAFF. CDR3 nucleotide sequence: TGTGCCAGCAGCCACCAGACGGCGAACACTGAAGCTTTCTTT.

This clonotype was seen at least ten times. The chain carries TRBV28 and TRBJ1-6; TRBD1 agrees at 10 bases. CDR1 is MDHEN and CDR2 is SYDVKM in the germline V gene. Trimming cost V 4 bases and J 7 bases; bases outside gene matches: 13. The CDR3 consists of 18 residues. CDR3 protein: CASSSLRDRGVQNSPLHF. The CDR3 DNA reads as TGTGCCAGCAGTTCGCTCCGGGACAGGGGTGTTCAAAATTCACCCCTCCACTTT. The full variable domain, in which reference TRBV28 and TRBJ1-6 provide the parts outside the CDR3, is DVKVTQSSRYLVKRTGEKVFLECVQDMDHENMFWYRQDPGLGLRLIYFSYDVKMKEKGDIPEGYSVSREKKERFSLILESASTNQTSMYLCASSSLRDRGVQNSPLHFGNGTRLTVT.

The rearrangement joins TRBV10-3 to TRBJ2-5; a possible D gene is TRBD1 (6 bases). The CDR3 extends over 15 amino acids. V lost 3 bases and J 9 bases, leaving 20 bases between the germline ends. The germline V gene encodes CDR1 ENHRY and CDR2 SYGVKD. In nucleotides, the CDR3 is TGTGCCATCAGTGAAGGTTATGCAGGGGAAGCGTCCCAGTACTTC. Residues: CAISEGYAGEASQYF.

This clonotype was seen ten or more times. The V gene is TRBV10-3, the J gene TRBJ1-2; D gene unclear. The V gene's germline CDR1 is ENHRY and CDR2 SYGVKD. The CDR3 loop spans 14 amino acids. The V end was cut by 5 bases, the J end by 2 bases, with 12 bases between. CDR3 sequence: CAISSPTGNYGYTF. Written as DNA, the CDR3 is TGTGCCATCAGTTCCCCGACGGGAAACTATGGCTACACCTTC.

This clonotype was observed at least ten times. The J gene is TRBJ2-5, the V gene TRBV11-2; 7 bases align to TRBD1. The CDR3 extends over 16 amino acids. V trimming: 2 bases; J trimming: 1 base; junction bases outside the gene matches: 7. Germline CDR1 reads SGHAT; CDR2 reads FQNNGV. CDR3 DNA sequence: TGTGCCAGCAGCTTAAATACAGGGGCGACCCAAGAGACCCAGTACTTC. As protein: CASSLNTGATQETQYF.

This clonotype was recorded a few times. The chain links TRBV20-1 to TRBJ2-7; D gene uncertain. Germline-derived CDR1 and CDR2 are DFQATT and SNEGSKA (reference sequence). V dropped 3 bases and J dropped 3 bases, with 12 bases sitting between them. The CDR3 runs 13 residues. The CDR3 region is CSARRQENYEQYF. In nucleotides, the CDR3 is TGCAGTGCTAGGAGGCAGGAAAACTACGAGCAGTACTTC.

This clonotype was observed a handful of times. This chain links TRBV7-6 with TRBJ1-2, with D tentatively TRBD1 (5 bases). The germline V gene has CDR1 SGHVS and CDR2 FNYEAQ. The CDR3 length is 15 residues. Trimming pared 5 bases from V and 1 base from J, leaving 14 bases between. Here the CDR3 reads CASSPGGGSNYGYTF. The CDR3 DNA follows: TGTGCCAGCAGCCCTGGTGGGGGTAGTAACTATGGCTACACCTTC.

This clonotype came up many times. The gene calls are TRBV5-4 and TRBJ1-1; D is undetermined. The V gene's germline CDR1 is SGHNT and CDR2 YYREEE (reference sequence). The CDR3 spans 13 residues. V was shortened by 4 bases and J by 5 bases, with 12 bases between the two germline ends. CDR3 in DNA: TGTGCCAGCAGCCGAGAGTCAAGGACTGAAGCTTTCTTT. As protein: CASSRESRTEAFF.

This clonotype was detected ten times or more. V is TRBV6-4 and J is TRBJ2-3, with 11 positions matching TRBD2. Germline lookup yields CDR1 MRHNA and CDR2 SNTAGT. Trimming removed 3 bases from V and 6 bases from J; junction bases left unmatched: 2. The CDR3 consists of 14 residues. CDR3: CASSEVAGGDTQYF. DNA for the CDR3: TGTGCCAGCAGTGAAGTAGCGGGGGGGGATACGCAGTATTTT.

This clonotype has ten or more counts. The rearrangement links TRBV12-3 or TRBV12-4 to TRBJ1-5, with D possibly TRBD1 on 6 matching bases. The CDR3 sequence is 14 residues long. Deletions cut 5 bases from V and 5 bases from J, with 13 bases between. CDR3 amino acids: CASSPGEGYQPQHF. CDR3 coding DNA: TGTGCCAGCAGTCCAGGGGAGGGCTATCAGCCCCAGCATTTT.

The J gene is TRBJ1-2, the V gene TRBV5-4, with D possibly TRBD1 on 5 matching bases. There are 12 residues in the CDR3. Germline loops: CDR1 SGHNT, CDR2 YYREEE (reference sequence). V was shortened by 0 bases and J by 7 bases, with 7 bases between the two germline ends. DNA of the CDR3: TGTGCCAGCAGCTTGGTTGGGGCTGGCTACACCTTC. Translation gives CASSLVGAGYTF.

Ten or more counts support this clonotype. This chain joins TRBV12-3 or TRBV12-4 and TRBJ2-1, with 7 nucleotides matching TRBD1. The CDR3 is 15 amino acids. J lost 6 bases, V lost 4 bases, and 9 bases had no gene match. CDR3 in amino acids: CASSSPGRGINEQFF. The CDR3 region has the DNA TGTGCCAGCAGTTCACCAGGCAGGGGGATCAATGAGCAGTTCTTC.

This clonotype was observed at least ten times. The chain links TRBV29-1 to TRBJ1-2; 8 nucleotides align to TRBD1. CDR3 length equals 14 residues. Germline CDR1 reads SQVTM; CDR2 reads ANQGSEA. V lost 5 bases to trimming and J lost 4 bases; unmatched junction nucleotides: 9. This CDR3 is CSVLWTGRSYGYTF. The CDR3 region has the DNA TGCAGCGTTCTATGGACAGGGCGATCCTATGGCTACACCTTC. Full variable domain (outside the CDR3, taken from reference TRBV29-1 and TRBJ1-2): SAVISQKPSRDICQRGTSLTIQCQVDSQVTMMFWYRQQPGQSLTLIATANQGSEATYESGFVIDKFPISRPNLTFSTLTVSNMSPEDSSIYLCSVLWTGRSYGYTFGSGTRLTVV.

This clonotype was picked up many times. The CDR3 coding sequence is TGTGCTAGTGGTTGGGATAATTCACCCCTCCACTTT. This encodes CASGWDNSPLHF. The chain links TRBV12-5 to TRBJ1-6, with unresolved D. The germline CDR1 and CDR2 sequences are LGHNT and FRNRAP. V lost 4 bases and J lost 5, with 3 bases in between. The CDR3 consists of 12 residues.

This clonotype has ten or more counts. The rearrangement joins TRBV12-5 to TRBJ1-6; D gene ambiguous. Between the trimmed V and J ends, which lost 5 bases and 10 bases, there was a span of 15 bases. This CDR3 has 14 residues. CDR1 is LGHNT and CDR2 is FRNRAP in the germline V gene. The CDR3 DNA sequence: TGTGCTAGTGGTGCCGGACCACAGTACTCACCCCTCCACTTT. Its protein product is CASGAGPQYSPLHF.

This clonotype was seen at least ten times. The chain uses TRBV7-9 and TRBJ1-2; 8 bases are a match to TRBD1. The V segment lost 3 bases and the J segment 4 bases; nucleotides outside the gene matches: 4. This CDR3 is built from 14 residues. CDR1 is SEHNR, CDR2 FQNEAQ, per germline (reference sequence). The CDR3 coding sequence is TGTGCCAGCAGCTTCCAGGGGGCTGGCTATGGCTACACCTTC. Amino acid sequence: CASSFQGAGYGYTF.

The J gene is TRBJ2-1, the V gene TRBV20-1, with a tentative D call TRBD2 (6 bases). The germline V gene encodes CDR1 DFQATT and CDR2 SNEGSKA (reference sequence). The CDR3 is made up of 15 amino acids. V lost 1 base and J lost 6, with 16 bases in between. For the CDR3, the DNA is TGCAGTGCTAGAGGCGGGCGGGGTGAGCTCAATGAGCAGTTCTTC. It encodes CSARGGRGELNEQFF.

The V and J genes are TRBV20-1 and TRBJ2-1; D perhaps matches TRBD2 (6 bases). This CDR3 is built from 13 residues. CDR1 and CDR2 (germline): DFQATT, SNEGSKA (reference sequence). V was shortened by 3 bases and J by 4 bases, with 10 bases between the two germline ends. In DNA form, the CDR3 reads TGCAGTGCTAGTAAGGGACTGTACAATGAGCAGTTCTTC. Encoded protein: CSASKGLYNEQFF.

In this sample, this clonotype turned up a few times. The chain employs TRBV7-8 and TRBJ2-1; 9 nucleotides match TRBD1. The CDR3 sequence is 16 residues long. The germline CDR1 and CDR2 sequences are SGHVS and FQNEAQ. V dropped 5 bases and J dropped 1; count of bases not matched to a gene: 6. The CDR3 DNA is TGTGCCAGCAGCCCTCAAGACAGGGGGTCCTACAATGAGCAGTTCTTC. Its translation: CASSPQDRGSYNEQFF.

This clonotype showed up many times. This chain joins TRBV3-1 and TRBJ2-4, with no clear D. CDR1 and CDR2 (germline): LGHDT, YNNKEL (reference sequence). CDR3 length equals 13 residues. With 3 bases removed from V and 7 bases from J, the gap between germline ends came to 10 bases. The CDR3, as DNA: TGTGCCAGCAGCCATTCCGCTACGAACATTCAGTACTTC. Its translation: CASSHSATNIQYF.

CDR3 DNA: TGTGCCAGCACACGGGGGGGTAGCAGGGGGGCAGATACGCAGTATTTT. Amino acid sequence: CASTRGGSRGADTQYF. The chain carries TRBV7-8 and TRBJ2-3; D might be TRBD2 (8 bases). CDR3 length: 16 amino acids. The germline V gene has CDR1 SGHVS and CDR2 FQNEAQ. V was shortened by 7 bases and J by 4 bases, with 21 bases between the two germline ends.

Ten or more counts support this clonotype. This chain uses TRBV10-3 with TRBJ2-5; 11 nucleotides agree with TRBD2. Germline CDR1 reads ENHRY; CDR2 reads SYGVKD. V trimming: 7 bases; J trimming: 0 bases; junction bases outside the gene matches: 4. This CDR3 spans 15 amino acids. The CDR3 spells CAIKPGLADQETQYF. CDR3 sequence (DNA): TGTGCCATCAAGCCGGGACTAGCGGACCAAGAGACCCAGTACTTC.

Many counts were recorded for this clonotype. The CDR3 loop reads CASSYPGATVGTQYF. CDR3 sequence (DNA): TGTGCCAGCAGTTACCCAGGGGCGACCGTGGGTACGCAGTATTTT. The rearrangement links TRBV6-5 to TRBJ2-3; D might be TRBD1 (6 bases). The V end lost 2 bases, the J end lost 8 bases, and 17 bases lay between the germline ends. The CDR3 runs to 15 residues. Germline lookup yields CDR1 MNHEY and CDR2 SVGAGI.

A few counts support this clonotype. The CDR3 coding sequence is TGTGCTAGTGGTTTTTCGTGGGGGGGCCGGGATGAGCAGTTCTTC. Protein sequence: CASGFSWGGRDEQFF. This chain uses TRBV12-5 with TRBJ2-1; maybe TRBD2 (7 bases). This CDR3 contains 15 residues. Germline V lookup: CDR1 LGHNT, CDR2 FRNRAP. Trimming took off 3 bases at V and 8 bases at J, with 17 bases between the two ends.

This clonotype was observed many times. V gene TRBV5-1 combines with J gene TRBJ2-3; tentatively, D is TRBD2 (6 bases). V was clipped by 1 base and J by 2 bases, with 11 bases between them. CDR3 size: 15 residues. Looked up from germline, CDR1 is SGHRS and CDR2 is YFSETQ. The DNA for the CDR3 is TGCGCCAGCAGCTTGTCGGGGGACCTCACAGATACGCAGTATTTT. It specifies CASSLSGDLTDTQYF.

The rearrangement joins TRBV5-1 to TRBJ2-1, with 8 nucleotides matching TRBD1. Looked up from germline, CDR1 is SGHRS and CDR2 is YFSETQ. The CDR3 covers 15 residues. J lost 4 bases, V lost 3 bases, and 6 bases had no gene match. In DNA form, the CDR3 reads TGCGCCAGCAGCTCCACAGGGGGGTCTTACAATGAGCAGTTCTTC. It is translated as CASSSTGGSYNEQFF.